Listed here is a single TCR beta chain. Its antigen is unknown. These data are taken from a study of cytomegalovirus exposure and HLA in healthy donors. From germline, CDR1 is SGHTA and CDR2 FQGNSA. The length of the CDR3 is 15 residues. Deletions cut 1 base from V and 0 bases from J, with 7 bases between. Primers: 60 Vbeta forward and 13 Jbeta reverse. Libraries were prepared by immunoSEQ multiplex PCR; TCRdb keeps only in-frame clonotypes and omits some of them. The sample has about 210,000 clones, about 85% seen once. General study points: Most TCR sequences were seen very rarely across donors, but some public TCRs occurred in many. The classifier was said to identify cytomegalovirus status with high specificity and sensitivity.

The rearrangement links TRBV7-2 to TRBJ2-4, with no clear D. This receptor was obtained from a male donor in good health and CMV-seropositive. The sample consisted of PBMCs. Here the CDR3 DNA reads TGTGCCAGCAGCTTAGGGGCCGGAGCCAAAAACATTCAGTACTTC. Translating gives CASSLGAGAKNIQYF.